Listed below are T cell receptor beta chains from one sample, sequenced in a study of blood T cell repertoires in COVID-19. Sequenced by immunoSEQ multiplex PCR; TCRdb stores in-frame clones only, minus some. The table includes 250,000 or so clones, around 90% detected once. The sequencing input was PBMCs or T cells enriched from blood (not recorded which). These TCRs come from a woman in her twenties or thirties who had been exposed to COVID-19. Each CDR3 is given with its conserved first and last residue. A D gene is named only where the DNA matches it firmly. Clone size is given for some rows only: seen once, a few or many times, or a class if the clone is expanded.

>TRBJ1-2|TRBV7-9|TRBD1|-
CASSNDRVDGYTF
TGTGCCAGCAGTAACGACAGGGTGGATGGCTACACCTTC
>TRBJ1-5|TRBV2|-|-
CASSEVVGARGQPQHF
TGTGCCAGCAGTGAAGTAGTGGGGGCGCGAGGTCAGCCCCAGCATTTT
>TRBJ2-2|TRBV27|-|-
CASRLDRRAGELFF
TGTGCCAGCAGATTGGACAGGAGGGCCGGGGAGCTGTTTTTT
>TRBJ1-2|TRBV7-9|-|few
CASSLDTGYGYTF
TGTGCCAGCAGCTTGGATACAGGCTATGGCTACACCTTC
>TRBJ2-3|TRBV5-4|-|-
CASSLELGADTQYF
TGTGCCAGCAGCTTGGAACTAGGCGCAGATACGCAGTATTTT
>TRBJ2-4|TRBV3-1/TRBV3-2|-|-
CASGSLLAGFDF
TGTGCCAGCGGGAGCCTACTAGCAGGTTTTGACTTC
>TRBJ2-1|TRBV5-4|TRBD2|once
CAPSWASGGYNEQFF
TGTGCCCCCAGCTGGGCTAGCGGGGGGTACAATGAGCAGTTCTTC
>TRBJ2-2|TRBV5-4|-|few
CASSLQDSTGELFF
TGTGCCAGCAGCTTGCAGGACAGCACCGGGGAGCTGTTTTTT
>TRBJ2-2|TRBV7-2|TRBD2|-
CASSLAAGGWGGELFF
TGTGCCAGCAGCTTAGCGGCGGGAGGATGGGGCGGGGAGCTGTTTTTT
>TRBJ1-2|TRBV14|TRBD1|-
CASARTGGSAYGYTF
TGTGCCAGCGCTCGCACAGGGGGCAGCGCCTATGGCTACACCTTC
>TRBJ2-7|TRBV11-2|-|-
CASSFGRQEAAQTYEQYF
TGTGCCAGCAGCTTTGGCCGACAGGAGGCTGCTCAGACCTACGAGCAGTACTTC
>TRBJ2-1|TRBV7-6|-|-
CASSLRDYEQFF
TGTGCCAGCAGCCTCAGAGACTATGAGCAGTTCTTC
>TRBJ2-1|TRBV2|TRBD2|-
CASNPSVLAGGGPYNEQFF
TGTGCCAGCAACCCGTCCGTCCTAGCGGGAGGGGGGCCCTACAATGAGCAGTTCTTC
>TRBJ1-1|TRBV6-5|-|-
CASRRKMNTEAFF
TGTGCCAGCAGGAGAAAAATGAACACTGAAGCTTTCTTT
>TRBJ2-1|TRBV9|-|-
CASSVAVRGSSYNEQFF
TGTGCCAGCAGCGTAGCTGTCCGGGGGAGCTCCTACAATGAGCAGTTCTTC
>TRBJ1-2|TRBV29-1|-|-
CSVARGIYGYTF
TGCAGCGTTGCCAGGGGCATCTATGGCTACACCTTC